Sequencing of this T cell receptor (beta chain) was carried out in a study of T cell responses to AZD1222 COVID-19 vaccine. Study results and limitations: Unmutated regions of variants are reportedly targeted by nearly half of spike-specific TCRs. The span of vaccine-associated CD4 TCRs extended across spike, with dominance at 160-218 and 743-854. Most donors were white British and more were female, and clonal diversity was possibly underestimated.

The CDR3 contains 19 residues. V dropped 2 bases and J dropped 0 bases, with 20 bases sitting between them. Germline V CDR1 and CDR2: SGHTA, FQGNSA. Turning to this clone: Its antigen is currently unknown.

Here immunoSEQ multiplex PCR was the method, and the copy in TCRdb shows in-frame clones only, minus some. The repertoire includes 100,000 or so clones, approximately 93% of them detected once, and over 3.5% sits in the top ten. This chain connects TRBV7-2 to TRBJ1-3; tentatively, D is TRBD1 (5 bases). The sample consisted of peripheral blood, taken on day 0 of AZD1222 vaccination. This TCR derives from an adult in good health. The chain's CDR3 is CASSLSLSGALSSGNTIYF. DNA of the CDR3: TGTGCCAGCAGCTTATCACTAAGTGGGGCCCTGAGCTCTGGAAACACCATATATTTT.